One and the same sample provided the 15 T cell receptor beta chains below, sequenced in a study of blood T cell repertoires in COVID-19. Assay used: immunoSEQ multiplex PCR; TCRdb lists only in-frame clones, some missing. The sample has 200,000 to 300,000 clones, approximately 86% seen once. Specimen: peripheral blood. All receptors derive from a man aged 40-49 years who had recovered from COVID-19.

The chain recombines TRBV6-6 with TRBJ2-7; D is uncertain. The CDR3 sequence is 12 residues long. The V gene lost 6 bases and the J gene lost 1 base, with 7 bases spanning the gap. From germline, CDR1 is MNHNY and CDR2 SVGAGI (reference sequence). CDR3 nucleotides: TGTGCCAGCAGGACAAAATCCTACGAGCAGTACTTC. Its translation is CASRTKSYEQYF.

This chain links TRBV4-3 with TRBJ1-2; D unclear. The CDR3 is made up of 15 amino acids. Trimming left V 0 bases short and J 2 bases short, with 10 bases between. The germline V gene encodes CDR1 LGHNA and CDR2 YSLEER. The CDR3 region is CASSQDFQANYGYTF. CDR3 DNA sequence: TGCGCCAGCAGCCAAGATTTCCAGGCCAACTATGGCTACACCTTC.

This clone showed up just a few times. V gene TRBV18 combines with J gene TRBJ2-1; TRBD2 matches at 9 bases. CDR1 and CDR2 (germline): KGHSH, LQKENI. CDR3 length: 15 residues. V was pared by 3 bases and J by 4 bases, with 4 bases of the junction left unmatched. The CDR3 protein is CASSPQAGGYNEQFF. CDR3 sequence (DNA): TGTGCCAGCTCACCGCAGGCGGGAGGGTACAATGAGCAGTTCTTC.

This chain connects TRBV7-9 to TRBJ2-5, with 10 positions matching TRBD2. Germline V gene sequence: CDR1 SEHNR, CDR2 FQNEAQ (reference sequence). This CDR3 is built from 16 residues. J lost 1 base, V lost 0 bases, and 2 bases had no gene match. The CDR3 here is CASSLAASGGQETQYF. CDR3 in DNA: TGTGCCAGCAGCTTAGCGGCTAGCGGGGGCCAAGAGACCCAGTACTTC.

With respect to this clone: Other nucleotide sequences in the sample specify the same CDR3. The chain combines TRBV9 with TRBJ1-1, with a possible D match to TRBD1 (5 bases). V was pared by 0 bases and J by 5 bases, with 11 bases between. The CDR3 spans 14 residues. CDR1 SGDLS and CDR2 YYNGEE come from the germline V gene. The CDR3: CASSVGPGATEAFF. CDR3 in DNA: TGTGCCAGCAGCGTAGGGCCTGGGGCGACTGAAGCTTTCTTT.

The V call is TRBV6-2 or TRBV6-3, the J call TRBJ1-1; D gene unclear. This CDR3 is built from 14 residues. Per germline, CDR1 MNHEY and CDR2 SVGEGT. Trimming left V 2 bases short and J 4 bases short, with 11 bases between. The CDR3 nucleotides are TGTGCCAGCAGTTACAGTGCGTACGGCACTGAAGCTTTCTTT. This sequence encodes CASSYSAYGTEAFF.

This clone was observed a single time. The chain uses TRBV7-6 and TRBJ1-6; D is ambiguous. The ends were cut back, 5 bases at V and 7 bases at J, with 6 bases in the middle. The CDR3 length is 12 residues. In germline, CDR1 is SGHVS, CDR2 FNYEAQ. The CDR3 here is CASSARNSPLHF. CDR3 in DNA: TGTGCCAGCAGCGCCAGAAATTCACCCCTCCACTTT.

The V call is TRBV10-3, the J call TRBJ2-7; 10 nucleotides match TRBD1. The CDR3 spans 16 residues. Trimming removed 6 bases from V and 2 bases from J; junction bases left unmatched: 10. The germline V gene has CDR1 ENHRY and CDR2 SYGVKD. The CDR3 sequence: CAISPIGQGGTYEQYF. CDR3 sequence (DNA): TGTGCCATCAGCCCTATTGGACAGGGGGGAACCTACGAGCAGTACTTC.

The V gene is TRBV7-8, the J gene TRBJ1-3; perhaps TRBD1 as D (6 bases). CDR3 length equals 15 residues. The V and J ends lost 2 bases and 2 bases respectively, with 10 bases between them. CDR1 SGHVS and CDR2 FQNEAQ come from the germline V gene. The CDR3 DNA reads TGTGCCAGCAGCTTACAGGGGACGGCTGGAAACACCATATATTTT. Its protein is CASSLQGTAGNTIYF.

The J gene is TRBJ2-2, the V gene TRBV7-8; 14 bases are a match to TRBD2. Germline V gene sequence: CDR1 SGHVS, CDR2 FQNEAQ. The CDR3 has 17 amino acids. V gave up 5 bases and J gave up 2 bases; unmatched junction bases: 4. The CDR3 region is CASSRGLAGGNTGELFF. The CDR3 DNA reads TGTGCCAGCAGCCGAGGACTAGCGGGGGGAAACACCGGGGAGCTGTTTTTT.

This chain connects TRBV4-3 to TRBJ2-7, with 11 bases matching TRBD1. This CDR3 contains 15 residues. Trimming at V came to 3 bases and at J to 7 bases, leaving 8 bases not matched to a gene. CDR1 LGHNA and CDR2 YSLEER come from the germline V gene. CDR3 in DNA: TGCGCCAGCAGCCAGGACAGGGGGCTCGAGAGGGAGCAGTACTTC. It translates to CASSQDRGLEREQYF.

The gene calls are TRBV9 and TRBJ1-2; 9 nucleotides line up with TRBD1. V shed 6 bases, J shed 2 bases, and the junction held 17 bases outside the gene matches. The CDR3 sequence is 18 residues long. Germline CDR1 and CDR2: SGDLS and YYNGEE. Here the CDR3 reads CASTPTQTGGTYNYGYTF. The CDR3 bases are TGTGCCAGCACCCCAACCCAGACAGGGGGAACCTACAACTATGGCTACACCTTC.

CDR3 DNA: TGTGCCAGCAGTTACACGGGGGATACGCAGTATTTT. Translation gives CASSYTGDTQYF. V is TRBV6-5 and J is TRBJ2-3; D may be TRBD2 (5 bases). CDR1 and CDR2 (germline): MNHEY, SVGAGI. Trimming took 2 bases from V and 6 from J, leaving 6 bases between them. This CDR3 is built from 12 residues.

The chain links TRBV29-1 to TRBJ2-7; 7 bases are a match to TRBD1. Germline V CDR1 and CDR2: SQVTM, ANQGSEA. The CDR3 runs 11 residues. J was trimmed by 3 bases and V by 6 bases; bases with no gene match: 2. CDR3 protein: CSVGQVYEQYF. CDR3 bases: TGCAGCGTCGGACAGGTCTACGAGCAGTACTTC.

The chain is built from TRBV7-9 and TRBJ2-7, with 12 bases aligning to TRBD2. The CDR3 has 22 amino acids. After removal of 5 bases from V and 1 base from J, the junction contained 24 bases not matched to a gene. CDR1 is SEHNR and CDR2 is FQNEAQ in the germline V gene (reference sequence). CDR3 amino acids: CASSTWTGGTTSGRTGSYEQYF. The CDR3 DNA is TGTGCCAGCAGCACCTGGACAGGTGGGACGACTAGCGGGAGAACGGGGTCCTACGAGCAGTACTTC.